This T cell receptor (beta chain) was identified in a study of tumor-infiltrating lymphocytes in primary liver carcinoma. The CDR3 is made up of 12 amino acids. The germline CDR1 and CDR2 sequences are SGHDN and FVKESK. V was trimmed by 10 bases and J by 8 bases, leaving 14 bases between them. Using a constant-region primer together with ProtoScript II reverse transcriptase, TCR beta cDNA was made from about 500 ng of total RNA. Employing slightly modified ARM-PCR, three nested multiplex PCR rounds were run, and these gave rise to the TCR beta libraries. Investigators reported that the first two PCR rounds, at approximately 11 cycles each, used TRBV1-TRBV30 forward primers with a C-beta reverse primer. Each CDR3 protein gets one entry after TCRdb re-called the multiplex PCR reads with MiXCR. The table lists roughly 190,000 distinct CDR3 sequences, around four fifths of them singletons. Findings of the study overall: Tumor-adjacent and tumor-blood pairs shared a smaller degree of overlap than tumor region pairs.

Co-extraction of both nucleic acids (RNA and DNA) used 20-30 mg of unsorted bulk tissue. In regard to this clonotype: Antigen: not known.

The TCR was taken from a man aged 40-49 years with primary liver carcinoma and hepatitis B virus infection. The chain is built from TRBV14 and TRBJ2-2; D is uncertain. Input material: tumor tissue from primary liver carcinoma. The CDR3 coding sequence is TGTGCCATCAGTCCGACCTATGGGGAGCTGTTTTTT. Translating gives CAISPTYGELFF. Drawing the rest from reference TRBV14 and TRBJ2-2, the complete variable domain is EAGVTQFPSHSVIEKGQTVTLRCDPISGHDNLYWYRRVMGKEIKFLLHFVKESKQDESGMPNNRFLAERTGGTYSTLKVQPAELEDSGVYFCAISPTYGELFFGEGSRLTVL.